This TCR beta chain was sequenced in a study of blood T cell repertoires in COVID-19. About the research overall: Sites across the United States, Italy and Spain contributed samples from acute and convalescent COVID-19. PBMCs, B-cell-depleted T cells, or T cells were the source of the cDNA or gDNA that made up the material.

The V gene's germline CDR1 is LGHNT and CDR2 FRNRAP. This CDR3 is 13 amino acids long. Trimming left V 6 bases short and J 7 bases short, with 16 bases between. In the original workflow: Reference gene primer amplification yielded estimated nucleated cell counts. TCRdb's copy holds only in-frame clones and misses some; the assay was immunoSEQ multiplex PCR. V and J calls and clone size are those listed in that table; D and trimming were worked out from the DNA. The sample consists of roughly 160,000 clones, approximately 88% of them appearing once. This clonotype originated in an older woman with acute or convalescent COVID-19. The V gene is TRBV12-5, the J gene TRBJ2-7; D not resolved. The sequenced material came from peripheral blood. CDR3: CASGRSRSREQYF. Written as DNA, the CDR3 is TGTGCTAGTGGACGCTCCAGGTCTCGGGAGCAGTACTTC.